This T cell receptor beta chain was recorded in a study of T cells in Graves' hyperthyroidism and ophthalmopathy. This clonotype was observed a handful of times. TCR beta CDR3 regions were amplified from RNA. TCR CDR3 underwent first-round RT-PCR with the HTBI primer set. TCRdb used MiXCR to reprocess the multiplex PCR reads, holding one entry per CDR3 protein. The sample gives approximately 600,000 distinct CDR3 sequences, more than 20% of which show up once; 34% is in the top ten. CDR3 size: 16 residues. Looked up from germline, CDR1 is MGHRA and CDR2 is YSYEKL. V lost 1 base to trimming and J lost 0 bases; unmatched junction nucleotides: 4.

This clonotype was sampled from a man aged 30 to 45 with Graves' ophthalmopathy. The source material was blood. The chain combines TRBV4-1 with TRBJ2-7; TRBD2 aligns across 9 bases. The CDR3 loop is CASSQGLADVSYEQYF. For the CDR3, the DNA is TGCGCCAGCAGCCAAGGACTAGCGGACGTCTCCTACGAGCAGTACTTC.